The T cell receptor beta chain under discussion was sequenced for a study of blood T cell repertoires in COVID-19. Looking at the study overall: Sample material is recorded as cDNA or gDNA derived from T cells, B-cell-depleted T cells, or PBMCs.

Original analysis: Cell counts per sample came from amplifying reference gene primers. TCRdb keeps only in-frame clones here, not all; method: immunoSEQ multiplex PCR. Clone size and V and J calls were adopted from that table, with D and trimming inferred from the DNA. The sample has about 37,000 clones; around 93% are singletons. The CDR3 extends over 14 amino acids. The V gene end was trimmed by 6 bases and the J gene end by 1 base; junction bases not matched to a gene: 5. CDR1 is MNHNY, CDR2 SVGAGI, per germline (reference sequence). This rearrangement joins TRBV6-6 to TRBJ1-1; the match to TRBD1 covers 7 bases. The clonotype comes from a woman between 25 and 40 years old in a cohort sampled during active COVID-19. Sequenced sample: peripheral blood. The CDR3 DNA reads as TGTGCCAGCAGCCGGGGACAGAAGAACACTGAAGCTTTCTTT. Its translation is CASSRGQKNTEAFF.